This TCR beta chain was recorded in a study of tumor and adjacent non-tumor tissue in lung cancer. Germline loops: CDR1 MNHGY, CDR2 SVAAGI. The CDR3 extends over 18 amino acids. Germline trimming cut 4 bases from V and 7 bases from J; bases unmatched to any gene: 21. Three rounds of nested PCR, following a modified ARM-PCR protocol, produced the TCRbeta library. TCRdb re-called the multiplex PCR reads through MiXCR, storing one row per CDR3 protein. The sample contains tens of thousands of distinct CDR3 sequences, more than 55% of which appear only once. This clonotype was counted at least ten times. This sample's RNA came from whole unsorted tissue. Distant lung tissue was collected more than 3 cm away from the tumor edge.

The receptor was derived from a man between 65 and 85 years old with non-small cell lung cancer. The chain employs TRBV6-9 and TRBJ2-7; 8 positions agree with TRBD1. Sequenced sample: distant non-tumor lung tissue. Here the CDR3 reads CASSSGTGRGPGSKEQYF. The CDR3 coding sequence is TGTGCCAGCAGTTCCGGGACCGGCAGGGGGCCAGGTAGTAAAGAGCAGTACTTC.